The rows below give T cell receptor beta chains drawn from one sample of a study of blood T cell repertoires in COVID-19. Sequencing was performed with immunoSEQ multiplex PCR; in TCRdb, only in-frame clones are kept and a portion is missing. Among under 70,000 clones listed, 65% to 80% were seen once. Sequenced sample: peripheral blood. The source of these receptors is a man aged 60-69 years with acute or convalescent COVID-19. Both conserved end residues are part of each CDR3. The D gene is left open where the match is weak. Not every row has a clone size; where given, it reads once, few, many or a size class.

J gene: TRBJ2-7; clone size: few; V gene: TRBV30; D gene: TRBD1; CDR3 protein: CAWSDRTGQKFSYEQYF; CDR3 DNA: TGTGCCTGGAGTGACCGGACGGGACAGAAGTTCTCCTACGAGCAGTACTTC
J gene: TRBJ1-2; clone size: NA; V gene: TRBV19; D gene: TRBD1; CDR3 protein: CASTRDRAYGYTF; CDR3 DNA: TGTGCCAGTACCCGGGACAGGGCATATGGCTACACCTTC
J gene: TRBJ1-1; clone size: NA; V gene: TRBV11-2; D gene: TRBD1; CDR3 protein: CASSLRQGNTEAFF; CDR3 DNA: TGTGCCAGCAGCCTAAGACAGGGTAACACTGAAGCTTTCTTT
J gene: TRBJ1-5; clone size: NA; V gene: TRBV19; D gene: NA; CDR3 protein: CASSIFLGRESSNQPQHF; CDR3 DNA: TGTGCCAGTAGTATATTTCTTGGACGGGAATCTAGCAATCAGCCCCAGCATTTT
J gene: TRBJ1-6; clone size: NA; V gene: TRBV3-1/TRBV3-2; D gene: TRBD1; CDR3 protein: CASSQGQGAFPLHF; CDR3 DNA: TGTGCCAGCAGCCAAGGACAGGGAGCCTTTCCCCTCCACTTT
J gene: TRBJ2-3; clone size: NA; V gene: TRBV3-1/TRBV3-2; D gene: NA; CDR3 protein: CASSQDTGFADTQYF; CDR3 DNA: TGTGCCAGCAGCCAAGATACAGGTTTCGCAGATACGCAGTATTTT
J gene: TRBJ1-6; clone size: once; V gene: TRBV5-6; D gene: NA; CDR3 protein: CASSSPGTTAPNSPLHF; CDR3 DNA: TGTGCCAGCAGCAGCCCCGGGACAACCGCCCCTAATTCACCCCTCCACTTT
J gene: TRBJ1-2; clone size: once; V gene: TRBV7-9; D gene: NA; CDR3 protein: CASTTGGGRRYTF; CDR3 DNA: TGTGCCAGCACCACGGGGGGGGGCAGGCGCTACACCTTC
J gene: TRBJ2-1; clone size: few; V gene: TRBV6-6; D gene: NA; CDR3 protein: CASRAASASNEQFF; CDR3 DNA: TGTGCCAGCAGGGCGGCTAGCGCGTCGAATGAGCAGTTCTTC
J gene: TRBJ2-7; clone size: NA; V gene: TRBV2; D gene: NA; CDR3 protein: CASSVGRGSYEQYF; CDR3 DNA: TGTGCCAGCAGTGTGGGGCGGGGTAGCTACGAGCAGTACTTC
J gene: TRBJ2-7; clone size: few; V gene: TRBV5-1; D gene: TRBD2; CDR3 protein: CASSLGLAEAYEQYF; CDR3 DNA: TGCGCCAGCAGTTTGGGACTAGCGGAGGCCTACGAGCAGTACTTC
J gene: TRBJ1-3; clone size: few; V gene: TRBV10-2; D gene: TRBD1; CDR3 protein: CASSESRTGGGNTIYF; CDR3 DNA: TGCGCCAGCAGTGAGTCTAGGACAGGGGGAGGAAACACCATATATTTT
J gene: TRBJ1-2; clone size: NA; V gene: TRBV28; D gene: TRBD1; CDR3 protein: CASRRTGGYGYTF; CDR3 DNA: TGTGCCAGCAGACGGACAGGGGGCTATGGCTACACCTTC
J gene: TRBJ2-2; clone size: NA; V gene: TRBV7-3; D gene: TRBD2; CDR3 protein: CASSLIPGGSLSGELFF; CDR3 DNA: TGTGCCAGCAGCTTAATCCCGGGAGGTAGTTTATCCGGGGAGCTGTTTTTT
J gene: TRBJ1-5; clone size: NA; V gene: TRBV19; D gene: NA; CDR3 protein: CASSTPIGTGFGNQPQHF; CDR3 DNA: TGTGCCAGTAGTACGCCGATAGGGACTGGCTTTGGGAATCAGCCCCAGCATTTT
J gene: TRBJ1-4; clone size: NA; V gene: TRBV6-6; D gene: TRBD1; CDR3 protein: CASSRQPGQGGNEKLFF; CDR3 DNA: TGTGCCAGCAGTCGCCAACCAGGACAGGGGGGAAATGAAAAACTGTTTTTT
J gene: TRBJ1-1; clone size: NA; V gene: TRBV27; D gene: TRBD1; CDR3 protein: CASSTLGQGRPEAFF; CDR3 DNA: TGTGCCAGCAGTACCCTAGGACAGGGGCGCCCTGAAGCTTTCTTT
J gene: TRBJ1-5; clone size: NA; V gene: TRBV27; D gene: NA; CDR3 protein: CASSLGKGRGQPQHF; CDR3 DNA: TGTGCCAGCAGTTTGGGTAAGGGCAGGGGTCAGCCCCAGCATTTT
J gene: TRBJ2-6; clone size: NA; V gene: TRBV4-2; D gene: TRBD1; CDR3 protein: CASSLHRGTGANVLTF; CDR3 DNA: TGTGCCAGCAGCTTACACAGGGGAACTGGGGCCAACGTCCTGACTTTC
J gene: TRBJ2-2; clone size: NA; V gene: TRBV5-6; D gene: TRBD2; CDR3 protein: CASSGGLAGGQITGELFF; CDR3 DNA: TGTGCCAGCAGCGGGGGACTAGCGGGAGGGCAGATCACCGGGGAGCTGTTTTTT
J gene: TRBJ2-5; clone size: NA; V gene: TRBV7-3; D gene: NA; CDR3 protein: CASSLTRTETQYF; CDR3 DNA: TGTGCCAGCAGCTTAACGCGTACAGAGACCCAGTACTTC
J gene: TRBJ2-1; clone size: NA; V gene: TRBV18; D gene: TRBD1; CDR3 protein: CASSLGTGGNEQFF; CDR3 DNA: TGTGCCAGCTCACTTGGGACAGGGGGAAATGAGCAGTTCTTC
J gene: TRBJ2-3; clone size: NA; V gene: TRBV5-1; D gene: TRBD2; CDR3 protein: CASSLLAGDTDTQYF; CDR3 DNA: TGCGCCAGCAGCTTGTTAGCGGGAGACACAGATACGCAGTATTTT
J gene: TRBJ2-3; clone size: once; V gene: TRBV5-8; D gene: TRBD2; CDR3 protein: CASSYSGSADTQYF; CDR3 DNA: TGTGCCAGCAGCTATAGCGGGAGCGCAGATACGCAGTATTTT
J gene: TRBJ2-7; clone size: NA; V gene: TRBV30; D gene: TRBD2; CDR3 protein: CAWLAGSHEQYF; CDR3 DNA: TGTGCCTGGCTAGCGGGCAGTCACGAGCAGTACTTC
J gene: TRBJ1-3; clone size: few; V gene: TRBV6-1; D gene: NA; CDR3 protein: CASSDQAWGAGNTIYF; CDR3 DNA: TGTGCCAGCAGTGACCAGGCCTGGGGGGCTGGAAACACCATATATTTT
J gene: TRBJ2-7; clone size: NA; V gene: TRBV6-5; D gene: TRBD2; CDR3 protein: CASSYGREHYEQYF; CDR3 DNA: TGTGCCAGCAGTTACGGGCGGGAGCACTACGAGCAGTACTTC
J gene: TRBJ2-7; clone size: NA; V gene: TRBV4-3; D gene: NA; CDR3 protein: CASSQDLESSTYEQYF; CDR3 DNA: TGCGCCAGCAGCCAAGATTTGGAGAGTTCCACCTACGAGCAGTACTTC
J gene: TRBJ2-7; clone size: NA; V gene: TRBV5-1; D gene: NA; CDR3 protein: CASSLGDEQYF; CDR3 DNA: TGCGCCAGCAGCTTGGGCGACGAGCAGTACTTC
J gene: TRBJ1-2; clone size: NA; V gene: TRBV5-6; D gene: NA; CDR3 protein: CASSFQGSYGYTF; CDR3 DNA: TGTGCCAGCAGCTTCCAAGGGAGCTATGGCTACACCTTC
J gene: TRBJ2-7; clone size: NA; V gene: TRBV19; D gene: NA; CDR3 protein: CASSVNSRPNEQYF; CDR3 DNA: TGTGCCAGTAGTGTAAACTCACGTCCCAACGAGCAGTACTTC
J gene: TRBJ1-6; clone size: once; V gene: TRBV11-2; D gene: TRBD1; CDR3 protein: CASSLDHRTGSSYNSPLHF; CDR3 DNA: TGTGCCAGCAGCTTAGATCACCGGACAGGTAGCTCCTATAATTCACCCCTCCACTTT
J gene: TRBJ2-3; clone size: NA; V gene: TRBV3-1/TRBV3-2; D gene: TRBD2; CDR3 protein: CASSQEGLAGGGTDTQYF; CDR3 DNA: TGTGCCAGCAGCCAAGAAGGACTAGCGGGAGGCGGCACAGATACGCAGTATTTT
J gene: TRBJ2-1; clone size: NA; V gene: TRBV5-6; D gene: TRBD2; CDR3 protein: CASSFTGLAETNEQFF; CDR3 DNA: TGTGCCAGCAGCTTCACTGGACTAGCGGAGACCAATGAGCAGTTCTTC
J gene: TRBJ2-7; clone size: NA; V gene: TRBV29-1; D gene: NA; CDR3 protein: CSVEEQLTGSSYEQYF; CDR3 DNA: TGCAGCGTTGAAGAGCAACTTACCGGGAGCTCCTACGAGCAGTACTTC
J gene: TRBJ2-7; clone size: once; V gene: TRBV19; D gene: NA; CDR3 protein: CASSIAGTYEQYF; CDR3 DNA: TGTGCCAGTAGTATAGCGGGGACCTACGAGCAGTACTTC
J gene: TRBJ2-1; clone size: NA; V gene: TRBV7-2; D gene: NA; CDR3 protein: CASSPPGQPGWGNEQFF; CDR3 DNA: TGTGCCAGCAGCCCGCCCGGACAGCCTGGGTGGGGCAATGAGCAGTTCTTC
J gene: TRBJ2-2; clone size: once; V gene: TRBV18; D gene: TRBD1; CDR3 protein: CASSLGPGQGNTGELFF; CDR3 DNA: TGTGCCAGCTCACTGGGGCCGGGACAGGGGAACACCGGGGAGCTGTTTTTT
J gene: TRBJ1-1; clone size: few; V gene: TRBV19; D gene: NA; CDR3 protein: CASSITLNTEAFF; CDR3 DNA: TGTGCCAGTAGTATAACATTGAACACTGAAGCTTTCTTT
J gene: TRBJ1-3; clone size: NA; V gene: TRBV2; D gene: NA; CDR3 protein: CASRGEPASSGNTIYF; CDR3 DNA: TGTGCCAGCAGAGGAGAACCAGCTAGCTCTGGAAACACCATATATTTT
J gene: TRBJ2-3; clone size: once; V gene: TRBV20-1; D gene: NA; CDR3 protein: CSADLALTQYF; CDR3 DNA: TGCAGTGCGGATCTAGCACTTACGCAGTATTTT
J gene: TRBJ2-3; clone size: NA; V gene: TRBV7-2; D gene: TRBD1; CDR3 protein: CASSLAGQGGDTQYF; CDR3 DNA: TGTGCCAGCAGCTTAGCGGGACAGGGGGGAGATACGCAGTATTTT
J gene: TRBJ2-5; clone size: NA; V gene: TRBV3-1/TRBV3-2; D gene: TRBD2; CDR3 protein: CASSLAGGEETQYF; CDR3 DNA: TGTGCCAGCAGCCTAGCGGGAGGGGAAGAGACCCAGTACTTC
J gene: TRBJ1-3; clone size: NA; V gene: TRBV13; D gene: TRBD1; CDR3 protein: CASSLRGQGSLNTIYF; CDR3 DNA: TGTGCCAGCAGCTTAAGGGGACAGGGGAGTCTAAACACCATATATTTT
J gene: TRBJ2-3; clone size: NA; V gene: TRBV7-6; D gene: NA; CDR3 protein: CASSPQAGGTDTQYF; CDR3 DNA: TGTGCCAGCAGCCCGCAGGCCGGGGGCACAGATACGCAGTATTTT
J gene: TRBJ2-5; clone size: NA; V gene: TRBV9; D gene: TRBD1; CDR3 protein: CASTLPGQEETQYF; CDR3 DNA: TGTGCCAGCACCCTCCCGGGACAGGAAGAGACCCAGTACTTC
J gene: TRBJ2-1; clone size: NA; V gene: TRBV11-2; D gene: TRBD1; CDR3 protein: CASSFGDRVLNEQFF; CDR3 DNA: TGTGCCAGCAGCTTTGGAGACAGGGTTTTAAATGAGCAGTTCTTC
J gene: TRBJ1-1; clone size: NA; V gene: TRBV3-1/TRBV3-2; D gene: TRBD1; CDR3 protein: CASSRQGDTEAFF; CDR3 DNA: TGTGCCAGCAGCCGACAGGGGGACACTGAAGCTTTCTTT